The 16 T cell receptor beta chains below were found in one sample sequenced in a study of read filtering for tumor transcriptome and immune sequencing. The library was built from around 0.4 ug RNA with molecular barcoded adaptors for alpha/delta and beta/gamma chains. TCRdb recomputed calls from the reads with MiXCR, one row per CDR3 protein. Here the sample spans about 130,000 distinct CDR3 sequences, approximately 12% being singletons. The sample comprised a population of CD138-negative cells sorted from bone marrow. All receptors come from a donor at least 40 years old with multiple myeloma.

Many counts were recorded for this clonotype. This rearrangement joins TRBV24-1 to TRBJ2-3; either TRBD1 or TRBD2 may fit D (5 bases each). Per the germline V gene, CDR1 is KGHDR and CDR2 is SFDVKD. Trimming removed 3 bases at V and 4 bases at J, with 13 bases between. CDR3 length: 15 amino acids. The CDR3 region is CATSDPRVGADTQYF. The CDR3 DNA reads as TGTGCCACCAGTGATCCCCGTGTGGGGGCAGATACGCAGTATTTT.

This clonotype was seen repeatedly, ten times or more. In DNA, the CDR3 is TGCAGTGCTCCACAGGCAAACACCGGGGAGCTGTTTTTT. Translation: CSAPQANTGELFF. This chain links TRBV20-1 with TRBJ2-2; D possibly corresponds to TRBD1 (5 bases). The V end lost 5 bases, the J end lost 2 bases, and 9 bases lay between the germline ends. CDR1 is DFQATT and CDR2 is SNEGSKA in the germline V gene (reference sequence). The CDR3 sequence is 13 residues long.

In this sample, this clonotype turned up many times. For the CDR3, the DNA is TGCAGCGTCTCACAGGGGGCCGATGGCTACACCTTC. Its translation: CSVSQGADGYTF. The genes are TRBV29-1 and TRBJ1-2; 9 bases line up with TRBD1. The CDR3 extends over 12 amino acids. J lost 6 bases, V lost 6 bases, and 5 bases had no gene match. Germline values: CDR1 SQVTM, CDR2 ANQGSEA. The full variable domain, with the rest looked up from reference TRBV29-1 and TRBJ1-2, is SAVISQKPSRDICQRGTSLTIQCQVDSQVTMMFWYRQQPGQSLTLIATANQGSEATYESGFVIDKFPISRPNLTFSTLTVSNMSPEDSSIYLCSVSQGADGYTFGSGTRLTVV.

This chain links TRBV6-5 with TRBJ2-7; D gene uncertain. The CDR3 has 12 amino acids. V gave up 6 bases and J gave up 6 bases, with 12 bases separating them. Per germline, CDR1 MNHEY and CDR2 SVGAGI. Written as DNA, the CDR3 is TGTGCCAGCAGCCCCACTCCTCTCGAGCAGTACTTC. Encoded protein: CASSPTPLEQYF.

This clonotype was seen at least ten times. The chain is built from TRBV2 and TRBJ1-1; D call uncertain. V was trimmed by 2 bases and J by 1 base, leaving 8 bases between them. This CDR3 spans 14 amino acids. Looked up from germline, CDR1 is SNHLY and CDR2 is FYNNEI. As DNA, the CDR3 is TGTGCCAGCAGTGAAAGGCCTCAGAACACTGAAGCTTTCTTT. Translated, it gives CASSERPQNTEAFF.

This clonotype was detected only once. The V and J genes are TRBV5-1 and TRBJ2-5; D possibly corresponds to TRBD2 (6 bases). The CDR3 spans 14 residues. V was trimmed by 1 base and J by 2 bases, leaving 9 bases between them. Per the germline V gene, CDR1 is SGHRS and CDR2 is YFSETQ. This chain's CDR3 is CASSLWGVQETQYF. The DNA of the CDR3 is TGCGCCAGCAGCTTGTGGGGGGTTCAAGAGACCCAGTACTTC.

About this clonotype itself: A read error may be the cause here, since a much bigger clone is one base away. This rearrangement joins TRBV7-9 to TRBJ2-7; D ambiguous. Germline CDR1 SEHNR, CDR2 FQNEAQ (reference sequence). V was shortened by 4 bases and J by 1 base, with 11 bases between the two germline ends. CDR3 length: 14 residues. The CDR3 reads CASSYEGRSYEQYF. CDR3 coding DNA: TGTGCCAGCAGCTACGAAGGGCGGTCCTACGAGCAGTACTTC.

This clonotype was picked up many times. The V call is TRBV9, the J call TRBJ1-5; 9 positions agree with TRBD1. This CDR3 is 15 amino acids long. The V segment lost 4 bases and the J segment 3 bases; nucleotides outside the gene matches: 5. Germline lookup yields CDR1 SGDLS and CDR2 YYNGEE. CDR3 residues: CASSFGQGFNQPQHF. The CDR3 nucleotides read TGTGCCAGCAGCTTCGGACAGGGGTTCAATCAGCCCCAGCATTTT.

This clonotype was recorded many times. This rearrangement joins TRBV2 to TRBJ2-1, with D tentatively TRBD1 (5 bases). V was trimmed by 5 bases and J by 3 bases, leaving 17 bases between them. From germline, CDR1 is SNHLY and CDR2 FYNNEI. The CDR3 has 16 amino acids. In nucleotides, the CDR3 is TGTGCCAGCAGTCCCTATAGGGGTGTCGGCTACAATGAGCAGTTCTTC. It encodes CASSPYRGVGYNEQFF.

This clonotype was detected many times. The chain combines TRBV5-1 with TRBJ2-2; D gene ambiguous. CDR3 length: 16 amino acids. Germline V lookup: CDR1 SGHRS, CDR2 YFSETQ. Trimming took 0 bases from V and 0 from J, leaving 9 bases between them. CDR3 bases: TGCGCCAGCAGCTTGGTGTCCAGACCGAACACCGGGGAGCTGTTTTTT. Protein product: CASSLVSRPNTGELFF.

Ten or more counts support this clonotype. CDR3 DNA: TGTGCCAGCAGCTTAATCGGCTACGGTAACAATCAGCCCCAGCATTTT. This encodes CASSLIGYGNNQPQHF. V usage is TRBV7-2 and J usage is TRBJ1-5; D unresolved. The V end was cut by 2 bases, the J end by 3 bases, with 14 bases between. CDR1 and CDR2 from the germline V gene are SGHTA and FQGNSA. This CDR3 region has 16 residues.

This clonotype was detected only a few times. As DNA, the CDR3 is TGTGCCACCAGTGATAGAGCGGGAGCGATAGGAGAGACCCAGTACTTC. Translated, it gives CATSDRAGAIGETQYF. This chain links TRBV24-1 with TRBJ2-5; 8 bases match TRBD2. With V trimmed by 3 bases and J by 4 bases, 9 bases remained unmatched. The CDR3 has 16 amino acids. The germline V gene has CDR1 KGHDR and CDR2 SFDVKD.

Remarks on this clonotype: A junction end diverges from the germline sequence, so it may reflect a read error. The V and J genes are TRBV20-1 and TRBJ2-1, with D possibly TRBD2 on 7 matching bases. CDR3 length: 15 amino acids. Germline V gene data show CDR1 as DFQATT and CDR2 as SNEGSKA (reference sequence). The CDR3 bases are TGCAGTGCTAGAGAGGGGGGGCTAGATAGGAATGAGAAGTTCTTC. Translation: CSAREGGLDRNEKFF.

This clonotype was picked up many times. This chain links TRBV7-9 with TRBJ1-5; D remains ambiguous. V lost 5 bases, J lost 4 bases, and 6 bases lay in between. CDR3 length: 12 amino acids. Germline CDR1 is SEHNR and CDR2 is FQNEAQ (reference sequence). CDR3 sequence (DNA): TGTGCCAGCAGCCTCGTAAATCAGCCCCAGCATTTT. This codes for CASSLVNQPQHF. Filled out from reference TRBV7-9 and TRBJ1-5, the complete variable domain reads DTGVSQNPRHKITKRGQNVTFRCDPISEHNRLYWYRQTLGQGPEFLTYFQNEAQLEKSRLLSDRFSAERPKGSFSTLEIQRTEQGDSAMYLCASSLVNQPQHFGDGTRLSIL.

The CDR3 loop is CASSPQGRIPYEQYF. The CDR3, as DNA: TGTGCCAGCAGTCCCCAGGGGAGGATCCCTTACGAGCAGTACTTC. The V and J genes are TRBV28 and TRBJ2-7, with D perhaps matching TRBD1 or TRBD2 (6 bases each). Germline assignment: CDR1 MDHEN and CDR2 SYDVKM. CDR3 size: 15 residues. V dropped 5 bases and J dropped 4 bases, with 18 bases sitting between them.

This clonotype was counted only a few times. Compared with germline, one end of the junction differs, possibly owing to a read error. The CDR3 spells CASSPDRVNAGELFF. The DNA of the CDR3 is TGTGCCAGCAGCCCGGACAGGGTGAACGCCGGGGAGCTGTTTTTT. V usage is TRBV5-4 and J usage is TRBJ2-2, with TRBD1 identical over 8 bases. Germline assignment: CDR1 SGHNT and CDR2 YYREEE (reference sequence). CDR3 size: 15 residues.